This T cell receptor beta chain was sequenced during a study of blood T cell repertoires in COVID-19 (dated by TCRdb to the early 2020s). Concerning the study at large: The collaborator samples originated in the United States, Italy and Spain and spanned the acute and convalescent phases of COVID-19. Where available, HLA class I and class II types were taken from metadata supplied by the sample provider and were not determined by assay-based typing. The material from the prospective study consisted of cDNA or gDNA derived from T cells, B-cell-depleted T cells, or PBMCs. Deeply sampled blood TCRbeta repertoires from subjects exposed to, actively infected with, or recovered from COVID-19 were included in the dataset. Samples were obtained from the ongoing ImmuneRACE study (first 160 participants) and from over 1,000 subjects provided by 6 global collaborators. The repertoires were made available in a free public database intended to serve as a resource for research on the immune response to SARS-CoV-2. Sample metadata almost always included a de-identified subject ID, COVID-19 status, age in years and sex. General study outcomes and caveats: The amount of clinical and demographic metadata varied by source and participant and was provided uncurated.

Whole blood was collected in K2EDTA tubes by collaborating institutions according to the institutions' own protocols. For TCRbeta analysis, collaborators shipped samples in one of three forms: frozen whole blood, isolated PBMCs, or DNA extracted from either of those sample types. The CDR3 covers 18 residues, taking in both the cysteine and the phenylalanine. The CDR3 DNA has 54 bases and is translated from base 1. TCRbeta CDR3 regions were amplified from genomic DNA by means of the immunoSEQ Assay, a bias-controlled multiplex PCR. As for the original processing: The number of nucleated cells in each sample was estimated from the amplification of reference gene primers within the assay. Sequence reads were collapsed and filtered to measure the absolute abundance of every unique TCRbeta CDR3 rearrangement. For each sample, productive Simpson clonality was calculated by taking the square root of Simpson's diversity index across productive rearrangements. The source is immuneACCESS, and TCRdb retained only in-frame sequences with V and J called. Part of the clones is not carried over; for the studies checked, unresolved V genes explain less than half of this, and the remainder is unexplained. D and trimming were read from the DNA, whereas the V and J calls and clone size are those reported in that table. The sample table shows 90,000 to 100,000 clones, and around 85% are seen once. 15% to 20% of the sample belongs to the ten largest clones.

Comment on this clone: This receptor's antigen is unknown. There are no base qualities to consult, and no much larger clone falls within one base.

The rearrangement combines TRBV21-1 with TRBJ2-1; TRBD2 was called by the table and not checked on the DNA. TRBV21-1 is described as a pseudogene. Sequences were obtained from peripheral blood. This TCR derives from a woman aged 60-75 years with acute or convalescent COVID-19. The bases read TGTGCCAGCAGTCACAGGACTAGGCGCTGCGAGTCCTACAATGAGCAGTTCTTC. Its translation is CASSHRTRRCESYNEQFF.